The 28 T cell receptor beta chains in this list originate from one sample, sequenced in a study of yellow fever vaccine responses in identical twins. TCRdb ran MiXCR on the RT-PCR reads and lists one entry per CDR3 protein. This sample has 30,000 to 40,000 distinct CDR3 sequences, with more than 50% found just once. The starting material was T cells from blood (PBMCs), unsorted or a sorted subset (not recorded which), obtained before or after yellow fever vaccination (not recorded which). Receptors were obtained from a woman aged 18-35 years who received the yellow fever vaccine.

This clonotype was seen more than once but under ten times. V gene TRBV12-3 or TRBV12-4 combines with J gene TRBJ2-5, with D perhaps matching TRBD1 or TRBD2 (6 bases each). This CDR3 spans 13 amino acids. V was shortened by 3 bases and J by 4 bases, with 9 bases between the two germline ends. The CDR3 reads CASSLRGAETQYF. DNA of the CDR3: TGTGCCAGCAGTTTGAGGGGGGCAGAGACCCAGTACTTC.

The V gene is TRBV12-3 or TRBV12-4, the J gene TRBJ1-5; no clear D. The CDR3 contains 13 residues. V was clipped by 6 bases and J by 5 bases, with 11 bases between them. The CDR3 DNA is TGTGCCAGCAGAACTACCAAGGATCAGCCCCAGCATTTT. Protein sequence: CASRTTKDQPQHF.

V and J are TRBV27 and TRBJ2-7; 10 nucleotides match TRBD2. This CDR3 has 14 residues. CDR1 and CDR2 (germline): MNHEY, SMNVEV (reference sequence). The V segment lost 6 bases and the J segment 5 bases; nucleotides outside the gene matches: 7. CDR3 protein: CASRLAGVMNEQYF. CDR3 nucleotides: TGTGCCAGCAGGCTAGCGGGAGTAATGAACGAGCAGTACTTC.

A few counts support this clonotype. The DNA is omitted, as the CDR3 cannot be located on it reliably, and the CDR3 follows TCRdb's listing. The chain is built from TRBV19 and TRBJ1-6; the table calls TRBD1, which could not be checked here. The CDR3 is made up of 14 amino acids, end residues included. CDR1 LNHDA and CDR2 SQIVND come from the germline V gene (reference sequence). The CDR3 loop reads CASSVGTGNSPFHF.

The chain has TRBV18 and TRBJ1-6, with D unclear. The CDR3 is 17 amino acids. Per germline, CDR1 KGHSH and CDR2 LQKENI. Trimming removed 1 base at V and 0 bases at J, with 10 bases between. The CDR3 spells CASSPQRISSYNSPLHF. DNA for the CDR3: TGTGCCAGCTCACCACAAAGGATTAGCTCCTATAATTCACCCCTCCACTTT. Filled out from reference TRBV18 and TRBJ1-6, the complete variable domain reads NAGVMQNPRHLVRRRGQEARLRCSPMKGHSHVYWYRQLPEEGLKFMVYLQKENIIDESGMPKERFSAEFPKEGPSILRIQQVVRGDSAAYFCASSPQRISSYNSPLHFGNGTRLTVT.

The chain employs TRBV29-1 and TRBJ2-2, with 9 bases matching TRBD2. The V gene's germline CDR1 is SQVTM and CDR2 ANQGSEA. This CDR3 has 15 residues. V trimming: 5 bases; J trimming: 2 bases; junction bases outside the gene matches: 6. This CDR3 reads CSVCVAGDNTGELFF. The CDR3 coding sequence is TGCAGCGTTTGTGTAGCGGGGGACAACACCGGGGAGCTGTTTTTT.

The rearrangement uses TRBV3-1 and TRBJ2-6, with D tentatively TRBD1 or TRBD2 (5 bases each). Deletions cut 1 base from V and 4 bases from J, with 11 bases between. CDR1 and CDR2 (germline): LGHDT, YNNKEL (reference sequence). The CDR3 sequence is 16 residues long. CDR3 loop: CASSQGVGDGANVLTF. DNA of the CDR3: TGTGCCAGCAGCCAAGGGGTAGGGGACGGGGCCAACGTCCTGACTTTC. Combining the CDR3 with reference TRBV3-1 and TRBJ2-6 gives the whole variable domain DTAVSQTPKYLVTQMGNDKSIKCEQNLGHDTMYWYKQDSKKFLKIMFSYNNKELIINETVPNRFSPKSPDKAHLNLHINSLELGDSAVYFCASSQGVGDGANVLTFGAGSRLTVL.

The sample holds one count of this clonotype. V gene TRBV2 combines with J gene TRBJ2-2; D gene unclear. The germline V gene encodes CDR1 SNHLY and CDR2 FYNNEI. The V end was cut by 5 bases, the J end by 6 bases, with 13 bases between. The CDR3 spans 14 residues. CDR3 loop: CASSPYPSSGELFF. The CDR3 DNA reads as TGTGCCAGCAGTCCCTACCCTAGTTCCGGGGAGCTGTTTTTT.

The chain is built from TRBV5-4 and TRBJ2-1; no reliable D call. The CDR3 is made up of 15 amino acids. Trimming removed 4 bases from V and 3 bases from J, with 14 bases in between. Germline values: CDR1 SGHNT, CDR2 YYREEE (reference sequence). DNA for the CDR3: TGTGCCAGCAGCCCACGAACGCCCCTCTACAATGAGCAGTTCTTC. Encoded protein: CASSPRTPLYNEQFF.

The chain recombines TRBV20-1 with TRBJ2-4; D unclear. The CDR3 runs to 13 residues. Germline-derived CDR1 and CDR2 are DFQATT and SNEGSKA (reference sequence). V was clipped by 3 bases and J by 0 bases, with 6 bases between them. Here the CDR3 reads CSASDLAKNIQYF. For the CDR3, the DNA is TGCAGTGCTAGTGACCTAGCCAAAAACATTCAGTACTTC.

There are a few counts of this clonotype. CDR3 loop: CASSSSTMAQHF. The CDR3 DNA sequence: TGTGCCAGCAGCTCCTCGACCATGGCCCAGCATTTT. V is TRBV7-2 and J is TRBJ1-5; the D is unclear. The germline V gene has CDR1 SGHTA and CDR2 FQGNSA. The CDR3 contains 12 residues. The V end lost 4 bases, the J end lost 11 bases, and 12 bases lay between the germline ends.

The chain joins TRBV5-1 to TRBJ2-5, with 11 bases that match TRBD1. V shed 4 bases and J 1 base; nucleotides not matched to a gene: 3. Per germline, CDR1 SGHRS and CDR2 YFSETQ. This CDR3 has 15 amino acids. The CDR3 DNA is TGCGCCAGCAGCCCCGGGACAGGGGGCCAAGAGACCCAGTACTTC. Amino acids: CASSPGTGGQETQYF. The whole variable domain, remainder taken from reference TRBV5-1 and TRBJ2-5, is KAGVTQTPRYLIKTRGQQVTLSCSPISGHRSVSWYQQTPGQGLQFLFEYFSETQRNKGNFPGRFSGRQFSNSRSEMNVSTLELGDSALYLCASSPGTGGQETQYFGPGTRLLVL.

V gene TRBV19 combines with J gene TRBJ2-7, with 11 bases lining up with TRBD2. The CDR3 is 15 residues long. The junction had 6 bases not matched to a gene; V was cut back by 6 bases and J by 2 bases. The V gene's germline CDR1 is LNHDA and CDR2 SQIVND (reference sequence). CDR3 sequence: CASSRGLAVTYEQYF. CDR3 DNA: TGTGCCAGTAGCCGGGGACTAGCGGTGACCTACGAGCAGTACTTC.

There are a few counts of this clonotype. This sequence joins TRBV11-1 and TRBJ1-2; D is uncertain. With 5 bases removed from V and 1 base from J, the gap between germline ends came to 14 bases. Germline CDR1 reads SGHAT; CDR2 reads FQDESV (reference sequence). The CDR3 has 15 residues. DNA of the CDR3: TGTGCCAGCAGCCCGGACTCGGGCCTTAACTATGGCTACACCTTC. Protein: CASSPDSGLNYGYTF.

The CDR3 bases are TGCAGCGTTCGGACTAGCGGGAGGAATGAGCAGTTCTTC. Protein sequence: CSVRTSGRNEQFF. V is TRBV29-1 and J is TRBJ2-1; 14 positions match TRBD2. This CDR3 region has 13 residues. The V gene end was trimmed by 5 bases and the J gene end by 7 bases; junction bases not matched to a gene: 1. CDR1 and CDR2 from the germline V gene are SQVTM and ANQGSEA.

The chain combines TRBV2 with TRBJ1-1; D not resolved. Trimming cost V 6 bases and J 10 bases, with 12 bases left between them. The length of the CDR3 is 11 residues. Germline values: CDR1 SNHLY, CDR2 FYNNEI. In DNA, the CDR3 is TGTGCCAGCAGGGACCCCCGCGCAGCTTTCTTT. Amino acids: CASRDPRAAFF.

The rearrangement joins TRBV2 to TRBJ1-2, with 8 bases fitting TRBD1. CDR1 SNHLY and CDR2 FYNNEI come from the germline V gene. After removal of 7 bases from V and 4 bases from J, the junction contained 2 bases not matched to a gene. The CDR3 consists of 12 residues. Here the CDR3 reads CASTTGGYGYTF. As DNA, the CDR3 is TGTGCCAGCACCACAGGGGGCTATGGCTACACCTTC.

This clonotype was picked up one time. This rearrangement joins TRBV2 to TRBJ2-7; D unclear. Per germline, CDR1 SNHLY and CDR2 FYNNEI. This CDR3 region has 13 residues. V gave up 0 bases and J gave up 6 bases, with 9 bases separating them. DNA for the CDR3: TGTGCCAGCAGTGAAGCTAGCTTCTCCGAGCAGTACTTC. As protein: CASSEASFSEQYF.

J is TRBJ2-1 and V is TRBV12-3 or TRBV12-4; no clear D gene. The length of the CDR3 is 12 residues. Trimming cost V 3 bases and J 9 bases, with 9 bases left between them. CDR3 bases: TGTGCCAGCAGTTTGGGAAAGTCTGAGCAGTTCTTC. It encodes CASSLGKSEQFF.

This clonotype was observed a few times. The chain employs TRBV18 and TRBJ1-5; possible D gene TRBD1, 6 bases. The CDR3 is 15 amino acids. V lost 5 bases and J 0 bases, leaving 11 bases between the germline ends. The germline CDR1 and CDR2 sequences are KGHSH and LQKENI. The CDR3 DNA is TGTGCCAGCTCAGTAGGACAGTTTAGCAATCAGCCCCAGCATTTT. Translated, it gives CASSVGQFSNQPQHF.

This clonotype was seen a handful of times. The chain links TRBV18 to TRBJ1-2, with D perhaps matching TRBD1 (6 bases). Trimming took off 2 bases at V and 8 bases at J, with 9 bases between the two ends. From germline, CDR1 is KGHSH and CDR2 LQKENI. The CDR3 sequence is 12 residues long. The CDR3 coding sequence is TGTGCCAGCTCACCAGGGACAACAGGCTACACCTTC. Translation: CASSPGTTGYTF.

This clonotype was counted between two and nine times. The rearrangement links TRBV11-1 to TRBJ1-2; 7 positions agree with TRBD1. Losses at the gene ends were 5 bases for V and 1 base for J; bases not matched to a gene: 16. Germline values: CDR1 SGHAT, CDR2 FQDESV (reference sequence). The CDR3 is 18 amino acids. DNA of the CDR3: TGTGCCAGCAGCACTTCGGACAGGACCGCTGTGGTTAACTATGGCTACACCTTC. It is translated as CASSTSDRTAVVNYGYTF.

This chain uses TRBV20-1 with TRBJ2-1; TRBD2 is a possible D gene (6 bases). Germline CDR1 reads DFQATT; CDR2 reads SNEGSKA (reference sequence). This CDR3 region has 12 residues. V dropped 0 bases and J dropped 15 bases, with 15 bases sitting between them. The CDR3 loop reads CSARDGPGGSFF. The CDR3 DNA is TGCAGTGCTAGAGATGGCCCCGGGGGTTCGTTCTTC.

This clonotype was seen only a few times. This rearrangement joins TRBV18 to TRBJ2-1; unclear D gene. V was cut by 3 bases and J by 2 bases, with 14 bases left in between. This CDR3 contains 16 residues. CDR1 is KGHSH, CDR2 LQKENI, per germline. The CDR3, as DNA: TGTGCCAGCTCACCCAAGGACGGTTTGACCTACAATGAGCAGTTCTTC. Translation: CASSPKDGLTYNEQFF.

The CDR3 protein is CASRELNARLAKNIQYF. The CDR3, as DNA: TGTGCCAGCAGGGAACTGAACGCCCGACTAGCCAAAAACATTCAGTACTTC. The chain combines TRBV2 with TRBJ2-4; D gene uncertain. Trimming removed 6 bases from V and 0 bases from J, with 18 bases in between. The CDR3 extends over 17 amino acids. Germline V gene data show CDR1 as SNHLY and CDR2 as FYNNEI.

This clonotype was seen a handful of times. This chain links TRBV2 with TRBJ2-7, with 15 bases fitting TRBD2. CDR3 length: 16 residues. Trimming took 3 bases from V and 2 from J; bases not matched to a gene: 2. Germline V gives CDR1 SNHLY, CDR2 FYNNEI. CDR3 loop: CASSDRTSGRAYEQYF. CDR3 sequence (DNA): TGTGCCAGCAGTGACCGGACTAGCGGGAGGGCCTACGAGCAGTACTTC.

This sequence joins TRBV20-1 and TRBJ2-4; 10 positions match TRBD2. This CDR3 contains 17 residues. Germline-derived CDR1 and CDR2 are DFQATT and SNEGSKA (reference sequence). Trimming took 2 bases from V and 1 from J; bases not matched to a gene: 8. CDR3 in amino acids: CSARFSGRAEAKNIQYF. In nucleotides, the CDR3 is TGCAGTGCTAGATTCAGCGGGAGGGCCGAGGCCAAAAACATTCAGTACTTC.

This clonotype was seen more than once but under ten times. The chain recombines TRBV15 with TRBJ2-7, with 12 bases that match TRBD2. The germline gives CDR1 LNHNV, CDR2 YYDKDF (reference sequence). The CDR3 spans 17 residues. Trimming at V came to 4 bases and at J to 2 bases, leaving 9 bases not matched to a gene. The CDR3: CATSKGLAGLGTYEQYF. The CDR3 region has the DNA TGTGCCACCAGCAAAGGACTAGCGGGACTCGGAACCTACGAGCAGTACTTC.